Shown below are 7 T cell receptor beta chains from a single sample sequenced in a study of T cells expressing NK-cell markers. TCRdb re-called the 5' RACE reads and catalogs CDR3 proteins one per entry, DNA excluded. Here the sample table reports approximately 6,000 distinct CDR3 sequences. The sample comprised blood T cells: a sorted CD56 or NKG2C T cell subset, CD4+ or CD8+ T cells, or bulk PBMC T cells (not recorded which). These receptors were taken from a man aged 18 to 30 in good health.

This chain uses TRBV18 with TRBJ2-3; TCRdb indicates TRBD2, and absent DNA this call remains unverified. CDR1 and CDR2 from the germline V gene are KGHSH and LQKENI. This CDR3 has 18 residues. The CDR3 loop reads CASSPPALAGPSTDTQYF.

The rearrangement joins TRBV6-4 to TRBJ2-5; no DNA is available, so the TRBD1 call from TCRdb remains unchecked. The CDR3 has 15 amino acids. Germline V CDR1 and CDR2: MRHNA, SNTAGT. The CDR3 here is CASSDRAGGPETQYF.

The CDR3: CASGLPGQGSHEQYF. The rearrangement links TRBV6-5 to TRBJ2-7; the TCRdb D gene call, TRBD1, has no DNA to confirm it. Germline lookup yields CDR1 MNHEY and CDR2 SVGAGI. The CDR3 totals 15 residues.

The J gene is TRBJ1-5, the V gene TRBV6-5; TCRdb designates TRBD1, a call that cannot be tested without DNA. CDR1 and CDR2 (germline): MNHEY, SVGAGI. The CDR3 totals 15 residues. CDR3 sequence: CASSPGTVGNQPQHF.

The chain uses TRBV7-9 and TRBJ1-2; checking the TCRdb D call of TRBD1 is not possible without DNA. CDR1 and CDR2 (germline): SEHNR, FQNEAQ (reference sequence). There are 15 residues in the CDR3. The CDR3 is CASIETNRAGYGYTF.

The gene calls are TRBV7-2 and TRBJ1-2; TCRdb reports TRBD1, a call that lacks DNA to check it against. The germline CDR1 and CDR2 sequences are SGHTA and FQGNSA. The CDR3 consists of 16 residues. Here the CDR3 reads CASSLGGDGQGGGYTF. Together with reference TRBV7-2 and TRBJ1-2, the CDR3 gives the full variable domain: GAGVSQSPSNKVTEKGKDVELRCDPISGHTALYWYRQSLGQGLEFLIYFQGNSAPDKSGLPSDRFSAERTGGSVSTLTIQRTQQEDSAVYLCASSLGGDGQGGGYTFGSGTRLTVV.

This chain connects TRBV5-1 to TRBJ1-2; TCRdb's D call of TRBD1 is untestable without DNA. The CDR3 length is 12 residues. Germline V CDR1 and CDR2: SGHRS, YFSETQ. The CDR3 loop reads CASSSTGNGYTF. The full variable domain, completed using reference TRBV5-1 and TRBJ1-2, is KAGVTQTPRYLIKTRGQQVTLSCSPISGHRSVSWYQQTPGQGLQFLFEYFSETQRNKGNFPGRFSGRQFSNSRSEMNVSTLELGDSALYLCASSSTGNGYTFGSGTRLTVV.